This T cell receptor (beta chain) stems from a study of chemoradiotherapy in HPV16-positive cancers. The overall study: Candidate HPV-specific T-cell clones and common TCR motifs came from functional assays in a couple of HPV16-positive patients.

Findings of the study overall: Candidate HPV-specific clones and E7-related TCR motifs grew in tumor during treatment. Functional assays defining HPV-specific T cells used only a couple of HPV16-positive patients. For HPV16-positive patients, expanding HPV-responsive T cells associated with longer recurrence-free survival.

CDR1 is MDHEN, CDR2 SYDVKM, per germline. This CDR3 has 17 residues. V shed 5 bases, J shed 4 bases, and the junction held 13 bases outside the gene matches. The assay was immunoSEQ multiplex PCR, and TCRdb's table has in-frame clones only and misses some. Here the sample spans 6,000 to 9,000 clones, 60% to 80% being singletons. On this clone itself: Its target is not known.

The origin of this receptor is a human donor with HPV-associated anogenital cancer. Collection took place from a patient who underwent chemoradiotherapy. The chain joins TRBV28 to TRBJ1-4, with TRBD1 matching over 7 bases. CDR3 in amino acids: CASSPYPTGRGNEKLFF. The CDR3, as DNA: TGTGCCAGCAGTCCATACCCGACAGGGCGGGGTAATGAAAAACTGTTTTTT.